A selection of T cell receptor beta chains follows, all from one sample in a study of blood T cells in healthy people across ages. TCRdb re-analysed the 5' RACE reads in MiXCR, keeping a single row per CDR3 protein. Here the sample spans roughly 1,500,000 distinct CDR3 sequences, around 39% being singletons. Sequences were obtained from blood. The receptors originated from a young woman in good health. Each CDR3 is given without its conserved first and last residue.

v_call	j_call	cdr3_aa
TRBV12-3/TRBV12-4	TRBJ1-2	ASSRRTGDNYGYT
TRBV12-5	TRBJ2-1	ASGAGGSYNEQF
TRBV2	TRBJ2-5	ASKYQETQY
TRBV25-1	TRBJ2-3	ASSDADTQY
TRBV6-5	TRBJ1-6	ASSLSLAGFNSPLH
TRBV6-1	TRBJ2-7	ASSANEKRSYEQY
TRBV11-2	TRBJ2-1	ASSSILADSYNKQF
TRBV5-4	TRBJ2-4	ASSHRDTPMEQY
TRBV12-3/TRBV12-4	TRBJ2-5	ASSSVGLRRETQY
TRBV27	TRBJ1-4	ASSLDGLSEKLF
TRBV12-3/TRBV12-4	-	ASSSQPGLAGGPLPYEQY
TRBV20-1	TRBJ1-4	SASRQSATNEKLF
TRBV20-1	TRBJ2-1	SAPLRGGRSEQF
TRBV13	TRBJ2-3	ASSAGTGLTDTQY
TRBV5-8	TRBJ2-1	ASSLDTGYRNNEQF
TRBV29-1	TRBJ1-5	SVGQVSNQPQH
TRBV18	TRBJ2-7	ASSPEVGSYEQY
TRBV28	TRBJ2-7	ASNLLGTGSYEQY
TRBV7-9	TRBJ1-4	ASSPDGVGEKLF
TRBV20-1	TRBJ1-5	SARDGRGGNQPQH
TRBV18	TRBJ2-3	ASSPSTGTYTDTQY
TRBV5-1	TRBJ1-4	ASSGGGQQEKLF
TRBV10-2	TRBJ1-2	ASSEGDSVKYGYT
TRBV27	TRBJ2-3	ASSPRGREGPDTQY
TRBV24-1	TRBJ2-1	ATSQTIDEQF
TRBV20-1	TRBJ1-2	SAVHRKGADYGYT
TRBV20-1	TRBJ2-3	SAKAGADTQY
TRBV10-3	TRBJ1-5	AISESRAGEGNQPQH
TRBV13	TRBJ1-2	ASSSPAGTGGLYGYT
TRBV5-5	TRBJ2-7	ASSLRQDPDNEQY
TRBV20-1	TRBJ2-5	SARTSGGEQY
TRBV9	TRBJ2-3	ASSVRGDTQY
TRBV24-1	-	ATSDPRTGEETQY
TRBV6-1	TRBJ1-6	ASSRPPTGSWVSPLH
TRBV20-1	TRBJ1-4	SASYSSGNEKLF
TRBV20-1	TRBJ2-5	SAEALDRDQETQY
TRBV6-6	TRBJ2-1	ASSLGTSEPF
TRBV29-1	TRBJ1-1	SAAGGPNTEAF